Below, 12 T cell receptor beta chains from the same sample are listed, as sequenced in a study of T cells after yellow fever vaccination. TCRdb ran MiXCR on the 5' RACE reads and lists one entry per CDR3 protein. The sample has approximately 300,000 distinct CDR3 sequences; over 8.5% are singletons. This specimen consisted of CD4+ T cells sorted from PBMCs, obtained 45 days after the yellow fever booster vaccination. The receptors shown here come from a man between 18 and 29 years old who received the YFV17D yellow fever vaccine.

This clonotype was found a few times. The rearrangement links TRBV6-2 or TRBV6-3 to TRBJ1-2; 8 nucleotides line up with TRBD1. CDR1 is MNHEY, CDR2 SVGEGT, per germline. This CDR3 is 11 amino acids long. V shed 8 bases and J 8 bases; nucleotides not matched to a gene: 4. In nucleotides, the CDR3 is TGTGCCAGCGGACAGGGTCAAGGCTACACCTTC. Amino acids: CASGQGQGYTF.

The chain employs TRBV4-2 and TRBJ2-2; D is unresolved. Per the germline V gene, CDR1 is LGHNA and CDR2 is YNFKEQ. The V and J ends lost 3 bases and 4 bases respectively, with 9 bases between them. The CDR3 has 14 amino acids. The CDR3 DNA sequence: TGTGCCAGCAGCCAGTACGTAGGCACCGGGGAGCTGTTTTTT. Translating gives CASSQYVGTGELFF.

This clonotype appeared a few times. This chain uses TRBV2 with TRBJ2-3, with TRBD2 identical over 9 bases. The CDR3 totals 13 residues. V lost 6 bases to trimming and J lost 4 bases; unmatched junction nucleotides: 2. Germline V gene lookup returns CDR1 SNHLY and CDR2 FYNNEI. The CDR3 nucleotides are TGTGCCAGCAGAGTAGCGGGGGCAGATACGCAGTATTTT. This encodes CASRVAGADTQYF.

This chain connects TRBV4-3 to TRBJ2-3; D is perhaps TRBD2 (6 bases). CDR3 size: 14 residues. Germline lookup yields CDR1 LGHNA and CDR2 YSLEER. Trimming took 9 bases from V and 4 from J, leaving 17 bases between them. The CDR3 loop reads CASSQDYYADTQYF. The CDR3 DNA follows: TGCGCCAGTTCCCAGGACTATTACGCAGATACGCAGTATTTT.

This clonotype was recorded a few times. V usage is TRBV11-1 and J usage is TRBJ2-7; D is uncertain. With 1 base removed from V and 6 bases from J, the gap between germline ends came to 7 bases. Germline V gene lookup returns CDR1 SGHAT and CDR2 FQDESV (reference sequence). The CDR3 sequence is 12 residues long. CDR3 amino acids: CASSLDESEQYV. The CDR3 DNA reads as TGTGCCAGCAGCTTAGACGAATCCGAGCAGTACGTC.

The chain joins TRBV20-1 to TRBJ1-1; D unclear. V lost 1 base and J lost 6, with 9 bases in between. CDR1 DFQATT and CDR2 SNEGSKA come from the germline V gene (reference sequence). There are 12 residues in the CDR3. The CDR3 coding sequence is TGCAGTGCTAGAGGGGTGGCCGCTGAAGCTTTCTTT. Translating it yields CSARGVAAEAFF.

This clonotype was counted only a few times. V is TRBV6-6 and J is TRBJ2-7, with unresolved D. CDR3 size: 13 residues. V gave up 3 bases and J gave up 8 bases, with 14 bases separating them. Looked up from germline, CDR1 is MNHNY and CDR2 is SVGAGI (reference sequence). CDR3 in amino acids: CASSYDVLGKQYV. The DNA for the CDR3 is TGTGCCAGCAGTTATGATGTCTTAGGGAAGCAGTACGTC.

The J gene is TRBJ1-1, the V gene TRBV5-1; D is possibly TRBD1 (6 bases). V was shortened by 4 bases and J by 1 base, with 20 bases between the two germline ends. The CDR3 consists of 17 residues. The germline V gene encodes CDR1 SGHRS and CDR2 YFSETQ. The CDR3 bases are TGCGCCAGCAGCCGGCGCCGGCAGGGGCCAGGGAACACTGAAGCTTTCTTT. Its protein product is CASSRRRQGPGNTEAFF.

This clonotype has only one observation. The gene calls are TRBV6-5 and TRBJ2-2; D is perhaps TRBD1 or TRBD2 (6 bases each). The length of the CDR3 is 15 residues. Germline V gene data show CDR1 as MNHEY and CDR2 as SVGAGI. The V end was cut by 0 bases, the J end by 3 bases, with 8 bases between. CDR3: CASSYSGGDTGELFF. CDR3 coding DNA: TGTGCCAGCAGTTACTCGGGGGGCGACACCGGGGAGCTGTTTTTT.

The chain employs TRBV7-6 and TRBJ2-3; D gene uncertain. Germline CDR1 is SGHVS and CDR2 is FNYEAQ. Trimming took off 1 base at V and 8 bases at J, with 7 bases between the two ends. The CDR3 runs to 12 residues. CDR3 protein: CASSLDPGTQYF. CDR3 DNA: TGTGCCAGCAGCTTAGACCCCGGTACGCAGTATTTT. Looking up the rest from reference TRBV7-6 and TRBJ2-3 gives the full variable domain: GAGVSQSPRYKVTKRGQDVALRCDPISGHVSLYWYRQALGQGPEFLTYFNYEAQQDKSGLPNDRFSAERPEGSISTLTIQRTEQRDSAMYRCASSLDPGTQYFGPGTRLTVL.

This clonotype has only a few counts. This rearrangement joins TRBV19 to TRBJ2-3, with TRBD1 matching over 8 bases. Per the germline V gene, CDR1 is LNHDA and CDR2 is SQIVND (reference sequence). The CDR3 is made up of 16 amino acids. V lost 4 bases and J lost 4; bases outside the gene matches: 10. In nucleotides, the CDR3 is TGTGCCAGTAGTACTCGCAGGGGGCTTCCTCCAGATACGCAGTATTTT. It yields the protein CASSTRRGLPPDTQYF.

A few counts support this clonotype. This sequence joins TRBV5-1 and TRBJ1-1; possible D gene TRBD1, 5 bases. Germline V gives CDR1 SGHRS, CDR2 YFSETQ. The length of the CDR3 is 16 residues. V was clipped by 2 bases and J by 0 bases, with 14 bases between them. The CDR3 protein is CASSFGPPRVNTEAFF. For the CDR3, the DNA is TGCGCCAGCAGCTTCGGACCACCCAGGGTGAACACTGAAGCTTTCTTT.